Below, 27 T cell receptor beta chains from the same sample are listed, as sequenced in a study of T cells in Graves' hyperthyroidism and ophthalmopathy. Amplification of TCR beta CDR3 regions used RNA as the template. HTBI primers were the set used in a first-round RT-PCR of the TCR CDR3. MiXCR was run by TCRdb on the multiplex PCR reads, yielding one entry per CDR3 protein. This table has a few hundred thousand distinct CDR3 sequences, 17% appearing once. The source material was blood. The receptors stem from a woman aged 18-30 years with Graves' ophthalmopathy.

The chain couples TRBV2 to TRBJ1-5; TRBD1 is a possible D gene (6 bases). Germline loops: CDR1 SNHLY, CDR2 FYNNEI. This CDR3 contains 16 residues. The V end lost 5 bases, the J end lost 6 bases, and 20 bases lay between the germline ends. CDR3 in amino acids: CASSYSKGGSAQPQHF. CDR3 sequence (DNA): TGTGCCAGCAGTTACTCGAAAGGGGGGTCGGCTCAGCCCCAGCATTTT.

V is TRBV19 and J is TRBJ1-5; no clear D. CDR3 length equals 13 residues. The ends were cut back, 6 bases at V and 1 base at J, with 7 bases in the middle. CDR1 is LNHDA and CDR2 is SQIVND in the germline V gene (reference sequence). CDR3 sequence reads: CASRGRSNQPQHF. The CDR3 nucleotides are TGTGCCAGTAGAGGCCGGAGCAATCAGCCCCAGCATTTT.

This clonotype was detected ten times or more. This sequence joins TRBV27 and TRBJ2-7; D gene ambiguous. V lost 5 bases and J 2 bases, leaving 13 bases between the germline ends. This CDR3 has 14 residues. CDR1 MNHEY and CDR2 SMNVEV come from the germline V gene (reference sequence). CDR3 in amino acids: CASSPREGPYEQYF. The CDR3 DNA reads TGTGCCAGCAGTCCGAGAGAAGGACCCTACGAGCAGTACTTC.

The rearrangement uses TRBV9 and TRBJ2-7; TRBD1 agrees at 11 bases. V dropped 4 bases and J dropped 6; count of bases not matched to a gene: 9. Germline CDR1 is SGDLS and CDR2 is YYNGEE. The CDR3 totals 15 residues. This CDR3 is CASSREGTGGREQYF. DNA of the CDR3: TGTGCCAGCAGCCGGGAGGGGACAGGGGGTCGCGAGCAGTACTTC.

This clonotype came up many times. This rearrangement joins TRBV6-1 to TRBJ2-7; no firm D call. The CDR3 sequence is 13 residues long. Germline V lookup: CDR1 MNHNS, CDR2 SASEGT. Trimming left V 9 bases short and J 4 bases short, with 16 bases between. CDR3 DNA: TGTGCCAGTCGTCCAGGTGGGAAATACGAGCAGTACTTC. This sequence encodes CASRPGGKYEQYF.

The chain is built from TRBV6-1 and TRBJ2-7; D remains unclear. Germline loops: CDR1 MNHNS, CDR2 SASEGT. The CDR3 sequence is 15 residues long. V lost 3 bases and J 6 bases, leaving 18 bases between the germline ends. The CDR3 DNA is TGTGCCAGCAGTGACCTCCCTCCCCACCGCGGCGAGCAGTACTTC. This encodes CASSDLPPHRGEQYF.

This clonotype was found many times. The chain combines TRBV2 with TRBJ1-5; D not resolved. The CDR3 totals 15 residues. With 1 base removed from V and 0 bases from J, the gap between germline ends came to 7 bases. Germline V CDR1 and CDR2: SNHLY, FYNNEI. CDR3 protein: CASSEDGNSNQPQHF. CDR3 nucleotide sequence: TGTGCCAGCAGTGAAGACGGGAATAGCAATCAGCCCCAGCATTTT.

The sample holds many counts of this clonotype. The rearrangement links TRBV5-6 to TRBJ2-7; D unclear. Germline values: CDR1 SGHDT, CDR2 YYEEEE. The CDR3 sequence is 14 residues long. V lost 2 bases and J 0 bases, leaving 9 bases between the germline ends. CDR3 residues: CASSLYGSSYEQYF. CDR3 in DNA: TGTGCCAGCAGCTTATACGGATCCTCCTACGAGCAGTACTTC.

The rearrangement joins TRBV15 to TRBJ2-7; 7 bases match TRBD2. The CDR3 loop spans 15 amino acids. In germline, CDR1 is LNHNV, CDR2 YYDKDF (reference sequence). With 0 bases clipped from V and 0 bases from J, the junction kept 2 bases outside the gene matches. The CDR3 nucleotides are TGTGCCACCAGCAGAGATGGGACTACCTCCTACGAGCAGTACTTC. Its translation: CATSRDGTTSYEQYF.

The table lists this clonotype with many counts. The rearrangement uses TRBV7-9 and TRBJ1-1; D call uncertain. Germline V gene data show CDR1 as SEHNR and CDR2 as FQNEAQ (reference sequence). The V end was cut by 2 bases, the J end by 3 bases, with 13 bases between. This CDR3 is 15 amino acids long. CDR3 loop: CASSLKHWADTEAFF. CDR3 sequence (DNA): TGTGCCAGCAGCTTAAAACACTGGGCGGACACTGAAGCTTTCTTT.

There are many counts of this clonotype. This chain joins TRBV6-2 or TRBV6-3 and TRBJ2-1, with 7 bases identical to TRBD2. The CDR3 spans 17 residues. The trim removed 2 bases at V and 4 bases at J, leaving 11 bases unmatched. CDR1 MNHEY and CDR2 SVGEGT come from the germline V gene. In DNA form, the CDR3 reads TGTGCCAGCAGTTACGGCGGGGGTAAAGTAAGTTACAATGAGCAGTTCTTC. As protein: CASSYGGGKVSYNEQFF.

This clonotype has only a few counts. This chain joins TRBV7-8 and TRBJ2-5; possible D gene TRBD1, 5 bases. The length of the CDR3 is 15 residues. V dropped 1 base and J dropped 4 bases, with 13 bases sitting between them. Germline loops: CDR1 SGHVS, CDR2 FQNEAQ. CDR3 DNA sequence: TGTGCCAGCAGCTTAGTGGCAGGGTCCCGAGAGACCCAGTACTTC. Translation: CASSLVAGSRETQYF. The full variable domain, in which reference TRBV7-8 and TRBJ2-5 provide the parts outside the CDR3, is GAGVSQSPRYKVAKRGQDVALRCDPISGHVSLFWYQQALGQGPEFLTYFQNEAQLDKSGLPSDRFFAERPEGSVSTLKIQRTQQEDSAVYLCASSLVAGSRETQYFGPGTRLLVL.

This clonotype was observed many times. V gene TRBV20-1 combines with J gene TRBJ1-4; no definite D call. Germline assignment: CDR1 DFQATT and CDR2 SNEGSKA (reference sequence). Between the trimmed V and J ends, which lost 0 bases and 6 bases, there was a span of 5 bases. This CDR3 region has 12 residues. CDR3 in DNA: TGCAGTGCTAGAGAACGGGATGAAAAACTGTTTTTT. This gives the protein CSARERDEKLFF.

To note about this clonotype: A read error is possible here, since a much larger clone lies one base away. This rearrangement joins TRBV30 to TRBJ2-1; D unclear. The CDR3 length is 10 residues. Germline lookup yields CDR1 GTSNPN and CDR2 SVGIG (reference sequence). The ends were cut back, 1 base at V and 12 bases at J, with 7 bases in the middle. The CDR3 spells CAWSADGQFF. DNA of the CDR3: TGTGCCTGGAGTGCAGATGGGCAGTTCTTC.

The chain carries TRBV10-2 and TRBJ1-5; D uncertain. Looked up from germline, CDR1 is WSHSY and CDR2 is SAAADI. This CDR3 comprises 12 residues. V was cut by 6 bases and J by 7 bases, with 10 bases left in between. CDR3: CASSPGAQPQHF. As DNA, the CDR3 is TGCGCCAGCAGCCCGGGTGCCCAGCCCCAGCATTTT.

As to this clonotype: A much larger clone is a single base away; this may be a read error. The rearrangement joins TRBV6-5 to TRBJ2-1; 11 nucleotides agree with TRBD2. V was clipped by 2 bases and J by 3 bases; unmatched bases: 6. The germline CDR1 and CDR2 sequences are MNHEY and SVGAGI. The CDR3 has 17 residues. Here the CDR3 DNA reads TGTGCCAGCAGTTACCCTCCACTAGCGGGAGACTACAATGAGCAGTTCTTC. Translation: CASSYPPLAGDYNEQFF.

The gene calls are TRBV29-1 and TRBJ2-2; D is perhaps TRBD1 (6 bases). This CDR3 is 14 amino acids long. Germline V gene sequence: CDR1 SQVTM, CDR2 ANQGSEA. V lost 7 bases to trimming and J lost 1 base, with 13 bases between them. The CDR3 loop reads CSAGDRRNTGELFF. The DNA of the CDR3 is TGCAGCGCAGGGGACCGCAGGAACACCGGGGAGCTGTTTTTT.

J is TRBJ1-4 and V is TRBV9, with TRBD1 identical over 8 bases. The CDR3 is 15 residues long. V was clipped by 3 bases and J by 7 bases; unmatched bases: 8. Germline V CDR1 and CDR2: SGDLS, YYNGEE. DNA for the CDR3: TGTGCCAGCAGCGCCTACGACAGGGGAAGTGAAAAACTGTTTTTT. Translation: CASSAYDRGSEKLFF.

CDR3 residues: CATKGANYGYTF. DNA of the CDR3: TGTGCCACCAAGGGGGCGAACTATGGCTACACCTTC. The chain has TRBV6-1 and TRBJ1-2; TRBD1 agrees at 7 bases. The germline gives CDR1 MNHNS, CDR2 SASEGT. The CDR3 spans 12 residues. Trimming removed 10 bases from V and 2 bases from J; junction bases left unmatched: 4.

This clonotype was seen repeatedly, ten times or more. The CDR3 loop is CASSLVGANTGELFF. The DNA for the CDR3 is TGTGCCAGCAGCTTGGTGGGAGCGAACACCGGGGAGCTGTTTTTT. The chain couples TRBV5-8 to TRBJ2-2, with a weak D call TRBD2 (5 bases). The V and J ends lost 0 bases and 0 bases respectively, with 6 bases between them. Germline CDR1 and CDR2: SGHTS and YDEGEE. The CDR3 runs 15 residues.

This clonotype was seen many times. The chain joins TRBV11-2 to TRBJ2-1; 13 bases are a match to TRBD2. The CDR3 totals 16 residues. The V and J ends lost 5 bases and 8 bases, in that order; junction bases with no gene match: 9. CDR1 SGHAT and CDR2 FQNNGV come from the germline V gene. The CDR3 bases are TGTGCCAGCAGCCCCCCGGGACTAGCGGGATTCGATGAGCAGTTCTTC. Translated, it gives CASSPPGLAGFDEQFF.

This clonotype was detected ten times or more. The chain couples TRBV20-1 to TRBJ2-5; D unresolved. Germline V gene data show CDR1 as DFQATT and CDR2 as SNEGSKA (reference sequence). The CDR3 runs to 14 residues. V lost 2 bases, J lost 5 bases, and 15 bases lay in between. The CDR3 DNA reads as TGCAGTGCTAGAATTGGATGGTTCGAGGAGACCCAGTACTTC. Amino acid sequence: CSARIGWFEETQYF.

V and J are TRBV20-1 and TRBJ2-7, with 7 bases identical to TRBD2. This CDR3 has 13 residues. Per germline, CDR1 DFQATT and CDR2 SNEGSKA (reference sequence). Germline trimming cut 3 bases from V and 3 bases from J; bases unmatched to any gene: 5. CDR3 residues: CSARGGGDYEQYF. The DNA for the CDR3 is TGCAGTGCTAGGGGGGGGGGGGACTACGAGCAGTACTTC.

This clonotype was detected only a few times. This rearrangement joins TRBV4-1 to TRBJ1-1; TRBD1 might be the D (6 bases). V was pared by 0 bases and J by 3 bases, with 20 bases between. The CDR3 spans 18 residues. Germline assignment: CDR1 MGHRA and CDR2 YSYEKL. This CDR3 reads CASSQERGSRTADTEAFF. The CDR3 DNA follows: TGCGCCAGCAGCCAAGAGAGGGGGAGCCGGACAGCAGACACTGAAGCTTTCTTT.

The chain employs TRBV5-6 and TRBJ1-1; D may be TRBD1 (5 bases). Germline CDR1 SGHDT, CDR2 YYEEEE. The V gene lost 3 bases and the J gene lost 0 bases, with 15 bases spanning the gap. This CDR3 region has 16 residues. Here the CDR3 DNA reads TGTGCCAGCAGCTCCCGTCTCGGGGGGATGAACACTGAAGCTTTCTTT. Encoded protein: CASSSRLGGMNTEAFF.

The CDR3 nucleotides are TGTGCCAGCAGTTTGATGGGGACTAGCAATCAGCCCCAGCATTTT. This gives the protein CASSLMGTSNQPQHF. The V call is TRBV27, the J call TRBJ1-5, with TRBD1 as a possible D gene (5 bases). V was pared by 3 bases and J by 0 bases, with 9 bases between. This CDR3 is built from 15 residues. Germline values: CDR1 MNHEY, CDR2 SMNVEV (reference sequence).

This clonotype appeared many times. The CDR3 nucleotides are TGTGCCAGCAGCTTAAGGAGGGAGGCGAGGACCCAGTACTTC. This translates into CASSLRREARTQYF. V usage is TRBV7-8 and J usage is TRBJ2-5; D possibly corresponds to TRBD2 (6 bases). The CDR3 covers 14 residues. Germline assignment: CDR1 SGHVS and CDR2 FQNEAQ. V gave up 2 bases and J gave up 7 bases, with 14 bases separating them.